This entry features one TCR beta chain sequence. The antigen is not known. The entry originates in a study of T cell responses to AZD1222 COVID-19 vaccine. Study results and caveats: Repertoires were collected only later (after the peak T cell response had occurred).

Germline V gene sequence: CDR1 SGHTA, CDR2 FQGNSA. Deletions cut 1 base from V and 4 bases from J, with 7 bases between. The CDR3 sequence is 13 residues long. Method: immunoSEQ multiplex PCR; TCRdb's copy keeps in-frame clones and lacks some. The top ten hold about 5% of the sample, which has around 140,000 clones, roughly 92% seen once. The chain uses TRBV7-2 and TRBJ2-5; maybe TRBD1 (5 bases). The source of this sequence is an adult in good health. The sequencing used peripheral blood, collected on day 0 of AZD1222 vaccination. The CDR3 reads CASSLVQAETQYF. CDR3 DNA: TGTGCCAGCAGCTTAGTACAGGCAGAGACCCAGTACTTC.